The 10 T cell receptor beta chains reported below all come from one sample, sequenced in a study of control samples from healthy donors and cancer patients. The table came from immunoSEQ multiplex PCR; TCRdb's copy has only in-frame clones and leaves some out. The data contain some 90,000 clones, around 86% of them singletons. The source material was blood. These receptors were obtained from a woman in her forties or fifties in good health.

DNA of the CDR3: TGCAGTGCTAGTGGCTATAGCAATCAGCCCCAGCATTTT. This codes for CSASGYSNQPQHF. This chain uses TRBV20-1 with TRBJ1-5; D not resolved. V lost 3 bases and J 0 bases, leaving 6 bases between the germline ends. The CDR3 length is 13 residues. Germline V gene lookup returns CDR1 DFQATT and CDR2 SNEGSKA (reference sequence).

The DNA for the CDR3 is TGTGCCAGCAGCTTGAGGTCGGGGCCCAGAGAGACCCAGTACTTC. Translating gives CASSLRSGPRETQYF. The chain combines TRBV7-2 with TRBJ2-5; D possibly uses TRBD1 or TRBD2 (5 bases each). The length of the CDR3 is 15 residues. Trimming stripped 3 bases from V and 4 bases from J, with 15 bases between. Germline V gene lookup returns CDR1 SGHTA and CDR2 FQGNSA. Drawing the rest from reference TRBV7-2 and TRBJ2-5, the complete variable domain is GAGVSQSPSNKVTEKGKDVELRCDPISGHTALYWYRQSLGQGLEFLIYFQGNSAPDKSGLPSDRFSAERTGGSVSTLTIQRTQQEDSAVYLCASSLRSGPRETQYFGPGTRLLVL.

The chain carries TRBV14 and TRBJ1-1; no firm D call. V was shortened by 8 bases and J by 0 bases, with 19 bases between the two germline ends. CDR3 length: 16 residues. Germline CDR1 and CDR2: SGHDN and FVKESK. The CDR3 spells CASQRPGNSMNTEAFF. DNA of the CDR3: TGTGCCAGCCAGAGACCGGGGAATAGCATGAACACTGAAGCTTTCTTT.

This chain links TRBV6-5 with TRBJ1-5; 8 bases map to TRBD1. Germline lookup yields CDR1 MNHEY and CDR2 SVGAGI. The length of the CDR3 is 16 residues. V lost 0 bases and J lost 11; bases outside the gene matches: 12. CDR3 DNA sequence: TGTGCCAGCAGTTACTCGATACAGGGGGTACGGATGACCCAGCATTTT. Residues: CASSYSIQGVRMTQHF.

The V gene is TRBV2, the J gene TRBJ2-5, with 14 bases that match TRBD2. Unmatched junction bases numbered 10, after V lost 5 bases and J lost 5 bases. There are 17 residues in the CDR3. Per germline, CDR1 SNHLY and CDR2 FYNNEI. The CDR3 region is CASSNAPGLAGEETQYF. CDR3 DNA sequence: TGTGCCAGCAGTAACGCCCCGGGACTAGCGGGAGAGGAGACCCAGTACTTC.

The V and J genes are TRBV7-3 and TRBJ2-3, with D perhaps TRBD2 (6 bases). CDR1 is SGHTA and CDR2 is FQGTGA in the germline V gene. This CDR3 is 13 amino acids long. Between the trimmed V and J ends, which lost 5 bases and 6 bases, there was a span of 12 bases. In nucleotides, the CDR3 is TGTGCCAGCAGCCCCTATGGGGGGGATACGCAGTATTTT. Protein product: CASSPYGGDTQYF.

This chain links TRBV28 with TRBJ1-1; D ambiguous. This CDR3 is built from 16 residues. In germline, CDR1 is MDHEN, CDR2 SYDVKM. V lost 4 bases and J 3 bases, leaving 18 bases between the germline ends. The CDR3 DNA reads as TGTGCCAGCAGTTCACACCCTACCGGAGGCCACACTGAAGCTTTCTTT. It specifies CASSSHPTGGHTEAFF. Variable domain in full (rest from reference TRBV28 and TRBJ1-1): DVKVTQSSRYLVKRTGEKVFLECVQDMDHENMFWYRQDPGLGLRLIYFSYDVKMKEKGDIPEGYSVSREKKERFSLILESASTNQTSMYLCASSSHPTGGHTEAFFGQGTRLTVV.

This chain links TRBV19 with TRBJ1-3, with D uncertain. The CDR3 extends over 16 amino acids. CDR1 and CDR2 (germline): LNHDA, SQIVND (reference sequence). Trimming removed 3 bases at V and 0 bases at J, with 12 bases between. CDR3: CASSIDGAFSGNTIYF. Here the CDR3 DNA reads TGTGCCAGTAGTATCGACGGCGCTTTCTCTGGAAACACCATATATTTT.

The chain couples TRBV28 to TRBJ2-7, with TRBD1 as a possible D gene (6 bases). Germline V gene lookup returns CDR1 MDHEN and CDR2 SYDVKM. The CDR3 runs to 14 residues. With 5 bases removed from V and 4 bases from J, the gap between germline ends came to 15 bases. CDR3 sequence reads: CASSSRGIPYEQYF. Written as DNA, the CDR3 is TGTGCCAGCAGTAGCAGGGGTATTCCGTACGAGCAGTACTTC.

The rearrangement links TRBV19 to TRBJ1-1, with D unclear. Deletions cut 1 base from V and 9 bases from J, with 9 bases between. The CDR3 runs 12 residues. Looked up from germline, CDR1 is LNHDA and CDR2 is SQIVND (reference sequence). The CDR3 loop reads CASSIGESQAFF. For the CDR3, the DNA is TGTGCCAGTAGTATAGGCGAATCTCAAGCTTTCTTT.